One and the same sample provided the 19 T cell receptor beta chains below, sequenced in a study of blood T cells in healthy people across ages. Alongside a J-beta primer mix, a sample-barcoded 5' primer served in a second PCR lasting roughly 6 to 12 cycles. Using its own MiXCR run on the 5' RACE reads, TCRdb lists one record per CDR3 protein. The sample lists some 900,000 distinct CDR3 sequences, around 26% occurring once. Sequencing used blood. These receptor sequences come from a woman aged 80 or over in good health.

In the case of this clonotype: This sequence may be a read error, since a much larger clone differs from it by one base. This chain uses TRBV25-1 with TRBJ2-7; 7 nucleotides align to TRBD1. The CDR3 has 12 amino acids. Looked up from germline, CDR1 is MGHDK and CDR2 is SYGVNS. The CDR3 DNA reads as TGTGTCAAAGGGGACAGACTCTACGAGCAGTACTTC. Protein sequence: CVKGDRLYEQYF.

This clonotype was counted only a few times. The chain carries TRBV6-5 and TRBJ1-1, with TRBD1 identical over 9 bases. CDR1 is MNHEY, CDR2 SVGAGI, per germline. This CDR3 is 16 amino acids long. Trimming removed 4 bases from V and 1 base from J; junction bases left unmatched: 7. The CDR3 region has the DNA TGTGCCAGCAGTTCTCTCGCACAGGGGGCGAACACTGAAGCTTTCTTT. Its protein is CASSSLAQGANTEAFF.

The table lists this clonotype with a few counts. The J gene is TRBJ1-5, the V gene TRBV7-2, with D perhaps TRBD1 (6 bases). Germline lookup yields CDR1 SGHTA and CDR2 FQGNSA. V was clipped by 1 base and J by 2 bases, with 9 bases between them. The CDR3 sequence is 15 residues long. The CDR3 is CASSLDGGGNQPQHF. In nucleotides, the CDR3 is TGTGCCAGCAGCTTAGACGGGGGCGGCAATCAGCCCCAGCATTTT.

This chain joins TRBV5-5 and TRBJ2-5; perhaps TRBD1 as D (6 bases). Trimming took off 5 bases at V and 2 bases at J, with 19 bases between the two ends. The germline V gene has CDR1 SGHKS and CDR2 YYEKEE (reference sequence). This CDR3 comprises 16 residues. The CDR3 region is CASRGGRDTLQETQYF. The CDR3 nucleotides read TGTGCCAGCAGAGGGGGACGGGACACCCTTCAAGAGACCCAGTACTTC. The entire variable domain, with the rest obtained from reference TRBV5-5 and TRBJ2-5, is as follows: DAGVTQSPTHLIKTRGQQVTLRCSPISGHKSVSWYQQVLGQGPQFIFQYYEKEERGRGNFPDRFSARQFPNYSSELNVNALLLGDSALYLCASRGGRDTLQETQYFGPGTRLLVL.

This clonotype showed up just a few times. This chain joins TRBV6-2 or TRBV6-3 and TRBJ1-5; 9 bases map to TRBD1. Germline CDR1 and CDR2: MNHEY and SVGEGT. J gave up 7 bases and V 4 bases, and 8 bases lay outside the gene matches. This CDR3 region has 15 residues. The CDR3 spells CASSWGQGRGQPQHF. DNA for the CDR3: TGTGCCAGCAGTTGGGGACAGGGAAGGGGCCAGCCCCAGCATTTT.

The chain has TRBV7-2 and TRBJ1-2; no firm D call. The V end lost 5 bases, the J end lost 6 bases, and 10 bases lay between the germline ends. The CDR3 totals 12 residues. CDR1 and CDR2 from the germline V gene are SGHTA and FQGNSA. The CDR3 region has the DNA TGTGCCAGCAGCCCGCGGTCGGATGGCTACACCTTC. Residues: CASSPRSDGYTF.

There are a few counts of this clonotype. Since a much larger clone is just one base distant, this may be a read error. J is TRBJ2-5 and V is TRBV20-1, with 8 bases that match TRBD2. J was trimmed by 11 bases and V by 0 bases; bases with no gene match: 14. The germline CDR1 and CDR2 sequences are DFQATT and SNEGSKA (reference sequence). The CDR3 contains 15 residues. The CDR3 here is CSARDPLGGAKEQYF. CDR3 bases: TGCAGTGCTAGAGATCCCCTCGGGGGGGCTAAGGAGCAGTACTTC.

This clonotype occurred many times. The chain links TRBV15 to TRBJ2-5, with D possibly being TRBD1 (6 bases). The V end lost 3 bases, the J end lost 8 bases, and 16 bases lay between the germline ends. The CDR3 length is 14 residues. Germline V gene lookup returns CDR1 LNHNV and CDR2 YYDKDF (reference sequence). CDR3 coding DNA: TGTGCCACCAGCAGTACCCCGACAGGAAGTACCCAGTACTTC. Protein: CATSSTPTGSTQYF.

This clonotype has a count of ten or more. The chain has TRBV6-2 or TRBV6-3 and TRBJ2-1, with 9 positions matching TRBD2. This CDR3 spans 15 amino acids. V lost 6 bases, J lost 3 bases, and 6 bases stayed unmatched. Germline V gene sequence: CDR1 MNHEY, CDR2 SVGEGT. The CDR3 region is CASRPRLAVYNEQFF. DNA for the CDR3: TGTGCCAGCAGACCTAGACTAGCGGTCTACAATGAGCAGTTCTTC.

V and J are TRBV15 and TRBJ2-7; 11 bases fit TRBD2. Germline CDR1 LNHNV, CDR2 YYDKDF (reference sequence). The CDR3 runs 15 residues. Germline trimming cut 5 bases from V and 4 bases from J; bases unmatched to any gene: 7. CDR3: CATSGRLAGLYEQYF. As DNA, the CDR3 is TGTGCCACCAGCGGCAGACTAGCGGGGCTTTACGAGCAGTACTTC.

About this clonotype itself: The junction departs from germline at one end; a sequencing error may be responsible. The chain has TRBV15 and TRBJ2-3; 13 nucleotides line up with TRBD2. Germline V CDR1 and CDR2: LNHNV, YYDKDF (reference sequence). The length of the CDR3 is 16 residues. CDR3 protein: CAASPGTSGATDTQYF. As DNA, the CDR3 is TGTGCCGCCAGCCCCGGGACTAGCGGGGCCACAGATACGCAGTATTTT.

This clonotype was observed many times. The chain couples TRBV4-2 to TRBJ2-5; possible D gene TRBD2, 6 bases. This CDR3 has 14 residues. V shed 0 bases and J shed 3 bases, with 8 bases lying between them. Germline V gives CDR1 LGHNA, CDR2 YNFKEQ. CDR3 loop: CASSQDRGKETQYF. CDR3 DNA: TGTGCCAGCAGCCAAGATCGGGGGAAAGAGACCCAGTACTTC.

Regarding this clonotype: Possible read error: a much larger clone is one base away. The chain combines TRBV4-1 with TRBJ2-4; the match to TRBD1 covers 11 bases. The J call may be wrong; the DNA end is better matched by TRBJ2-5. The CDR3 spans 16 residues. Germline loops: CDR1 MGHRA, CDR2 YSYEKL. The CDR3 DNA sequence: TGCGCCAGCAGCCAAGGGACCGGGACAGGGGGGAAGACCCAGTACTTC. Its protein product is CASSQGTGTGGKTQYF.

This clonotype was observed a handful of times. V and J are TRBV2 and TRBJ1-5; D remains ambiguous. The CDR3 totals 14 residues. V was shortened by 1 base and J by 7 bases, with 11 bases between the two germline ends. Per the germline V gene, CDR1 is SNHLY and CDR2 is FYNNEI. As DNA, the CDR3 is TGTGCCAGCAGTGAAGTATATTCGGGACAGCCCCAGCATTTT. It translates to CASSEVYSGQPQHF. The full variable domain, rest sourced from reference TRBV2 and TRBJ1-5, is EPEVTQTPSHQVTQMGQEVILRCVPISNHLYFYWYRQILGQKVEFLVSFYNNEISEKSEIFDDQFSVERPDGSNFTLKIRSTKLEDSAMYFCASSEVYSGQPQHFGDGTRLSIL.

Ten or more counts support this clonotype. The chain combines TRBV12-3 or TRBV12-4 with TRBJ2-5; TRBD1 agrees at 7 bases. This CDR3 region has 18 residues. Trimming at V came to 3 bases and at J to 0 bases, leaving 13 bases not matched to a gene. The CDR3 loop is CASSFPSIRTGDQETQYF. CDR3 sequence (DNA): TGTGCCAGCAGTTTCCCTTCAATTAGGACAGGCGACCAAGAGACCCAGTACTTC.

This clonotype was detected many times. A read error may be the cause here, since a much bigger clone is one base away. This rearrangement joins TRBV12-3 or TRBV12-4 to TRBJ2-1; no reliable D call. This CDR3 has 11 residues. The V and J ends lost 5 bases and 4 bases respectively, with 3 bases between them. This chain's CDR3 is CASSKYNEQFF. CDR3 in DNA: TGTGCCAGCAGTAAGTACAATGAGCAGTTCTTC.

This chain links TRBV5-1 with TRBJ2-7; 9 bases map to TRBD1. From germline, CDR1 is SGHRS and CDR2 YFSETQ. The CDR3 has 16 residues. Trimming at V came to 3 bases and at J to 0 bases, leaving 7 bases not matched to a gene. The CDR3 DNA sequence: TGCGCCAGCAGCTGGACTCCGGGACAGGGCTCCTACGAGCAGTACTTC. Its protein is CASSWTPGQGSYEQYF.

The rearrangement joins TRBV28 to TRBJ1-5; no reliable D call. This CDR3 spans 13 amino acids. V lost 6 bases, J lost 4 bases, and 10 bases lay in between. Germline lookup yields CDR1 MDHEN and CDR2 SYDVKM. The CDR3, as DNA: TGTGCCAGCAGATGGACGGGAAATCAGCCCCAGCATTTT. This sequence encodes CASRWTGNQPQHF.

The sample holds many counts of this clonotype. This sequence joins TRBV2 and TRBJ2-1, with D perhaps TRBD1 (6 bases). CDR1 and CDR2 from the germline V gene are SNHLY and FYNNEI. This CDR3 has 16 residues. V lost 7 bases and J 4 bases, leaving 20 bases between the germline ends. The chain's CDR3 is CASTPSPTGQYNEQFF. The DNA of the CDR3 is TGTGCCAGCACCCCATCCCCAACAGGGCAGTACAATGAGCAGTTCTTC.